A selection of T cell receptor beta chains follows, all from one sample in a study of T cells in Graves' hyperthyroidism and ophthalmopathy. In TCRdb, the multiplex PCR reads were re-called with MiXCR into one record per CDR3 protein. This repertoire shows hundreds of thousands of distinct CDR3 sequences, 14% found once; its top ten account for around 9.6%. Material: blood. These receptors were taken from a woman under 30 with Graves' hyperthyroidism. Each CDR3 is given with its conserved first and last residue. The D gene is left open where the match is weak. Clone size appears in some rows only: once, few, many, or a class for an expanded clone.

length	size	J	V	D	CDR3	DNA
15	NA	TRBJ2-7	TRBV20-1	TRBD2	CSARDIAGGPYEQYF	TGCAGTGCTAGAGACATAGCGGGAGGGCCGTACGAGCAGTACTTC
15	few	TRBJ1-5	TRBV4-2	NA	CASSQDMFSNQPQHF	TGTGCCAGCAGCCAAGATATGTTTAGCAATCAGCCCCAGCATTTT
14	NA	TRBJ2-1	TRBV7-9	NA	CASFRGGPNNEQFF	TGTGCCAGCTTCCGTGGCGGGCCTAACAATGAGCAGTTCTTC
12	many	TRBJ1-4	TRBV30	NA	CAWSGLGEKLFF	TGTGCCTGGAGTGGACTAGGCGAAAAACTGTTTTTT
20	few	TRBJ2-2	TRBV12-5	TRBD1	CASGLISGTADLLNTGELFF	TGTGCTAGTGGTTTGATTTCCGGGACAGCCGACCTTTTGAACACCGGGGAGCTGTTTTTT
13	many	TRBJ2-2	TRBV4-1	NA	CASSQGGPGELFF	TGCGCCAGCAGCCAAGGCGGCCCCGGGGAGCTGTTTTTT
14	many	TRBJ1-1	TRBV18	NA	CASSPGLADTEAFF	TGTGCCAGCTCACCGGGACTAGCAGACACTGAAGCTTTCTTT
15	many	TRBJ2-3	TRBV20-1	TRBD1	CSARATGTGLGTQYF	TGCAGTGCTAGGGCGACCGGGACAGGGTTGGGTACGCAGTATTTT
15	few	TRBJ2-2	TRBV27	TRBD2	CASRGTSGSGGELFF	TGTGCCAGCCGCGGGACTAGCGGGAGTGGCGGGGAGCTGTTTTTT
19	few	TRBJ2-2	TRBV5-6	TRBD1	CASSVLAGTVTSSTGELFF	TGTGCCAGCAGCGTTCTAGCCGGGACAGTAACTAGTAGTACCGGGGAGCTGTTTTTT
15	NA	TRBJ2-7	TRBV6-5	TRBD2	CASSYSGGRIYEQYF	TGTGCCAGCAGTTACAGCGGGGGGCGGATCTACGAGCAGTACTTC
14	few	TRBJ2-5	TRBV12-3/TRBV12-4	NA	CASSFELARETQYF	TGTGCCAGCAGTTTCGAGCTAGCGCGAGAGACCCAGTACTTC
13	NA	TRBJ1-5	TRBV6-1	NA	CASKSRQDQPQHF	TGTGCCAGCAAGTCCCGGCAGGATCAGCCCCAGCATTTT
16	NA	TRBJ2-6	TRBV19	NA	CASTKFTGEGANVLTF	TGTGCCAGCACAAAATTTACTGGTGAAGGGGCCAACGTCCTGACTTTC
14	many	TRBJ2-7	TRBV2	NA	CASSPETRPYEQYF	TGTGCCAGCAGCCCGGAGACTAGGCCCTACGAGCAGTACTTC
18	many	TRBJ2-3	TRBV4-2	NA	CASSQRKQGGGGTDTQYF	TGTGCCAGCAGCCAAAGAAAACAGGGAGGAGGAGGCACAGATACGCAGTATTTT
14	NA	TRBJ2-1	TRBV20-1	NA	CSARSLQFYNEQFF	TGCAGTGCTAGATCATTACAGTTCTACAATGAGCAGTTCTTC
15	NA	TRBJ1-6	TRBV6-2/TRBV6-3	TRBD1	CASSYGGKGASPLHF	TGTGCCAGCAGTTACGGGGGAAAGGGGGCTTCACCCCTCCACTTT
15	few	TRBJ2-7	TRBV7-9	TRBD2	CASSLAGGRAREQYF	TGTGCCAGCAGCTTAGCGGGCGGGAGGGCCCGGGAGCAGTACTTC
14	NA	TRBJ2-1	TRBV5-5	NA	CASSLVPVYNEQFF	TGTGCCAGCAGCTTGGTTCCAGTCTACAATGAGCAGTTCTTC
15	many	TRBJ1-5	TRBV15	NA	CATSRDGGVNQPQHF	TGTGCCACCAGCAGAGATGGAGGGGTCAATCAGCCCCAGCATTTT
16	NA	TRBJ1-4	TRBV7-8	NA	CASSPPIRATNEKLFF	TGTGCCAGCAGCCCACCTATCCGGGCTACTAATGAAAAACTGTTTTTT
15	few	TRBJ2-4	TRBV5-6	NA	CASSFQGLAKNIQYF	TGTGCCAGCAGCTTTCAGGGCCTAGCCAAAAACATTCAGTACTTC
16	NA	TRBJ1-6	TRBV10-2	NA	CASSETGPAIVSPLHF	TGCGCCAGCAGTGAGACGGGCCCCGCTATTGTTTCACCCCTCCACTTT
12	many	TRBJ1-6	TRBV2	NA	CASSYRDSPLHF	TGTGCCAGCAGTTACAGGGACTCACCCCTCCACTTT
14	many	TRBJ2-7	TRBV11-2	NA	CASGPITSYYEQYF	TGTGCCAGCGGCCCCATAACTAGTTACTACGAGCAGTACTTC
16	once	TRBJ1-2	TRBV6-2/TRBV6-3	TRBD1	CASLKDRGPTYYGYTF	TGTGCCAGCCTCAAGGACAGGGGGCCGACTTACTATGGCTACACCTTC
13	few	TRBJ1-5	TRBV30	NA	CAWSHGADQPQHF	TGTGCCTGGAGTCACGGAGCGGATCAGCCCCAGCATTTT
17	NA	TRBJ1-4	TRBV11-2	NA	CASSFEPVSVGAEKLFF	TGTGCCAGCAGCTTTGAACCAGTTTCTGTCGGGGCCGAAAAACTGTTTTTT
15	many	TRBJ2-1	TRBV4-3	TRBD2	CASRPGLAVDYEQFF	TGCGCCAGCAGACCGGGACTAGCCGTCGACTATGAGCAGTTCTTC
16	many	TRBJ2-7	TRBV27	TRBD2	CASSYRTSGRSSEQYF	TGTGCCAGCAGTTACAGGACTAGCGGGAGGTCATCCGAGCAGTACTTC
16	few	TRBJ2-4	TRBV19	NA	CASSSPAGQPKNIQYF	TGTGCCAGTAGTTCCCCTGCGGGACAGCCCAAAAACATTCAGTACTTC
14	many	TRBJ2-2	TRBV7-2	NA	CASSPSRGTGELFF	TGTGCCAGCAGCCCCAGCAGGGGCACCGGGGAGCTGTTTTTT
15	NA	TRBJ2-1	TRBV28	NA	CASSPPGTSYNEQFF	TGTGCCAGCAGTCCCCCCGGGACTTCCTACAATGAGCAGTTCTTC
18	few	TRBJ1-2	TRBV3-1	NA	CASSQGPRAGVGGDGYTF	TGTGCCAGCAGCCAAGGTCCCCGGGCAGGGGTTGGAGGGGATGGCTACACCTTC
15	many	TRBJ1-5	TRBV12-3/TRBV12-4	NA	CASSLKVSADQPQHF	TGTGCCAGCAGTTTAAAGGTCTCGGCGGATCAGCCCCAGCATTTT
14	many	TRBJ2-5	TRBV7-8	NA	CASSRATQQETQYF	TGTGCCAGCAGCCGGGCTACCCAGCAGGAGACCCAGTACTTC
16	few	TRBJ2-4	TRBV4-1	NA	CASSQVYPGTKNIQYF	TGCGCCAGCAGCCAAGTGTACCCGGGGACCAAAAACATTCAGTACTTC
17	few	TRBJ2-3	TRBV5-1	TRBD2	CASSDDTSGSRRDTQYF	TGCGCCAGCAGCGACGATACTAGCGGGAGTCGACGGGATACGCAGTATTTT
14	few	TRBJ1-2	TRBV29-1	NA	CSVGGGTAGDGYTF	TGCAGCGTTGGAGGGGGTACCGCCGGGGATGGCTACACCTTC
11	NA	TRBJ1-1	TRBV7-9	NA	CASSIDAEAFF	TGTGCCAGCAGCATAGACGCTGAAGCTTTCTTT
14	NA	TRBJ2-5	TRBV10-3	NA	CAISETGSYETQYF	TGTGCCATCAGTGAAACAGGGTCATACGAGACCCAGTACTTC
15	NA	TRBJ2-7	TRBV28	NA	CASSLEVDPVREQYF	TGTGCCAGCAGTTTGGAGGTCGACCCGGTGCGCGAGCAGTACTTC
17	NA	TRBJ1-1	TRBV5-1	NA	CASSLLAGFQGNTEAFF	TGCGCCAGCAGCTTGTTGGCCGGGTTTCAGGGGAACACTGAAGCTTTCTTT
13	many	TRBJ2-6	TRBV2	NA	CASISSGANVLTF	TGTGCCAGCATCTCCTCTGGGGCCAACGTCCTGACTTTC
14	NA	TRBJ2-7	TRBV5-6	NA	CASRPGQSGYEQYF	TGTGCCAGCAGACCGGGACAATCGGGCTACGAGCAGTACTTC
16	many	TRBJ2-1	TRBV5-1	TRBD1	CASSQTGADSYNEQFF	TGCGCCAGCAGCCAGACAGGGGCCGACTCCTACAATGAGCAGTTCTTC
14	few	TRBJ1-6	TRBV7-9	NA	CASSRDRRNSPLHF	TGTGCCAGCAGCCGGGACCGCCGAAATTCACCCCTCCACTTT
13	many	TRBJ1-5	TRBV2	NA	CASTGQSNQPQHF	TGTGCCAGCACTGGACAGAGCAATCAGCCCCAGCATTTT
16	NA	TRBJ2-3	TRBV9	NA	CASSVGYASSTDTQYF	TGTGCCAGCAGCGTAGGATATGCCTCTAGCACAGATACGCAGTATTTT
15	few	TRBJ2-1	TRBV7-9	NA	CASSFPSPIHNEQFF	TGTGCCAGCAGCTTCCCCTCCCCGATTCACAATGAGCAGTTCTTC
12	NA	TRBJ2-1	TRBV19	NA	CASSIGVGEQFF	TGTGCCAGTAGCATAGGGGTTGGGGAGCAGTTCTTC
15	many	TRBJ2-7	TRBV7-2	NA	CASSQGDSIRPAQYF	TGTGCCAGCAGCCAAGGGGACTCGATCAGGCCGGCGCAGTACTTC
19	many	TRBJ2-1	TRBV14	TRBD2	CASSRKISGRALSYNEQFF	TGTGCCAGCAGCCGAAAGATTAGCGGGAGGGCCTTGTCCTACAATGAGCAGTTCTTC